The TCR beta chain described here comes from a study of T-cell reconstitution after alpha-beta-depleted transplantation in children. Germline assignment: CDR1 DFQATT and CDR2 SNEGSKA (reference sequence). Trimming took 0 bases from V and 2 from J; bases not matched to a gene: 3. This CDR3 comprises 15 residues. The TCRbeta library incorporated unique molecular identifiers. One entry per CDR3 protein, called by TCRdb with MiXCR from the PCR reads. The table has about 210,000 distinct CDR3 sequences, over 15% seen once; the top ten hold roughly two fifths. This receptor was taken from a male patient under 10 years old who had a stem cell transplant for acute lymphoblastic leukemia, so the T cells may come from the graft donor. Sequencing used PBMCs, mostly from graft donor cells, obtained 360 days after TCRalphabeta/CD19-depleted stem cell transplant. This sequence joins TRBV20-1 and TRBJ2-1, with 8 bases lining up with TRBD1. The CDR3 region has the DNA TGCAGTGCTAGAGACAGGGGGCCTCCCTACAATGAGCAGTTCTTC. Its translation: CSARDRGPPYNEQFF.